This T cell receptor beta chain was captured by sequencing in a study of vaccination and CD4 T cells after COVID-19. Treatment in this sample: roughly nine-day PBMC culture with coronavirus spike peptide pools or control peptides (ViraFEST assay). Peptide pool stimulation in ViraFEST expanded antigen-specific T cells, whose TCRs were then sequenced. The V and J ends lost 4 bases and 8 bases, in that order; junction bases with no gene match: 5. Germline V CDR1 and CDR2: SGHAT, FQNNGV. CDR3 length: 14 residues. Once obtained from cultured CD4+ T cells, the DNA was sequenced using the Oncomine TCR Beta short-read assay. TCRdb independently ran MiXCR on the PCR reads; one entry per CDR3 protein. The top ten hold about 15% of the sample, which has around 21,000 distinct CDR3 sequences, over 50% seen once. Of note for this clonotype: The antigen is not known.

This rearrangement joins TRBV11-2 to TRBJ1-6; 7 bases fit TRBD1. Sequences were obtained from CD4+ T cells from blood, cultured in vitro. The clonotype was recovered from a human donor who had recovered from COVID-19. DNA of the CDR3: TGTGCCAGCAGCTACCGGGACAGTTATTCACCCCTCCACTTT. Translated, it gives CASSYRDSYSPLHF.